Listed below are T cell receptor beta chains from one sample, sequenced in a study of T cells in Graves' hyperthyroidism and ophthalmopathy. TCRdb re-called the multiplex PCR reads with MiXCR, one entry per CDR3 protein. The sample comprises 700,000 or so distinct CDR3 sequences, 16% of which are singletons, and approximately 8% rests with the top ten. Input material: blood. These receptors all stem from a man younger than 35 with Graves' hyperthyroidism. CDR3s include the opening cysteine and the closing phenylalanine or tryptophan. D genes are given only for firm matches. A clone size is listed for some rows: how often the clone was seen (once, few, many), or a class if it is expanded.

CDR3 protein,CDR3 DNA,CDR3 length,clone size,D gene,J gene,V gene
CASSPRAGNGYTF,TGTGCCAGCAGTCCTAGGGCAGGGAATGGCTACACCTTC,13,.,.,TRBJ1-2,TRBV25-1
CASSLTLAGGWNEQFF,TGTGCCAGCAGCTTAACTCTAGCGGGAGGGTGGAATGAGCAGTTCTTC,16,.,TRBD2,TRBJ2-1,TRBV7-3
CSGSGTYNEQFF,TGCAGTGGGAGCGGGACCTACAATGAGCAGTTCTTC,12,many,TRBD2,TRBJ2-1,TRBV20-1
CASSAEGTGGPGNTEAFF,TGTGCCAGCAGTGCCGAAGGGACAGGGGGGCCGGGGAACACTGAAGCTTTCTTT,18,many,TRBD1,TRBJ1-1,TRBV6-1
CASSPGTSETQYF,TGTGCCAGCAGTCCAGGGACTAGCGAGACCCAGTACTTC,13,many,TRBD2,TRBJ2-5,TRBV6-1
CASSSSGSPGANVLTF,TGTGCCAGCAGCAGTAGCGGGAGCCCTGGGGCCAACGTCCTGACTTTC,16,.,TRBD2,TRBJ2-6,TRBV7-3
CSVVVSGGSTDTQYF,TGCAGCGTTGTGGTTAGCGGGGGTAGCACAGATACGCAGTATTTT,15,few,TRBD2,TRBJ2-3,TRBV29-1
CASSVSTGGYCGYTF,TGTGCCAGCAGCGTCTCCACAGGGGGCTACTGTGGCTACACCTTC,15,.,TRBD1,TRBJ1-2,TRBV9
CASSQEARVNYGYTF,TGTGCCAGCAGCCAAGAAGCCAGGGTTAACTATGGCTACACCTTC,15,.,.,TRBJ1-2,TRBV4-2
CASSVTPPTGFSHEQYF,TGTGCCAGCAGTGTAACCCCTCCCACAGGGTTCTCCCACGAGCAGTACTTC,17,.,.,TRBJ2-7,TRBV6-4
CASSLAGTGAYGYTF,TGTGCCAGCAGTTTGGCCGGGACAGGGGCCTATGGCTACACCTTC,15,many,TRBD1,TRBJ1-2,TRBV12-3/TRBV12-4
CSAIRGTEAFF,TGCAGTGCTATAAGGGGGACTGAAGCTTTCTTT,11,many,.,TRBJ1-1,TRBV20-1
CASSLREVDEQFF,TGTGCCAGCAGCTTACGGGAGGTGGATGAGCAGTTCTTC,13,many,TRBD2,TRBJ2-1,TRBV11-1
CASSPDRGGNIQYF,TGTGCCAGCAGCCCGGACAGGGGCGGAAACATTCAGTACTTC,14,few,TRBD1,TRBJ2-4,TRBV6-1
CASRGGGRGETQYF,TGTGCCAGCAGGGGGGGGGGCAGGGGGGAAACCCAGTACTTC,14,.,.,TRBJ2-5,TRBV28
CSARTNSGGRQFF,TGCAGTGCAAGGACTAATTCCGGCGGACGTCAGTTCTTC,13,few,.,TRBJ2-1,TRBV20-1
CASIWQNYGYTF,TGTGCCAGCATCTGGCAGAACTATGGCTACACCTTC,12,many,.,TRBJ1-2,TRBV7-3
CASSYYGSITGELFF,TGTGCCAGCAGCTACTACGGGTCAATTACCGGGGAGCTGTTTTTT,15,.,.,TRBJ2-2,TRBV11-2
CASSHQLAGGTDEQFF,TGTGCCAGTAGTCACCAGCTAGCGGGAGGTACCGATGAGCAGTTCTTC,16,.,TRBD2,TRBJ2-1,TRBV19
CASRGQLYYGYTF,TGTGCCAGCAGGGGACAGCTATACTATGGCTACACCTTC,13,many,TRBD1,TRBJ1-2,TRBV27
CSVESGPGELFF,TGCAGCGTTGAAAGTGGGCCGGGGGAGCTGTTTTTT,12,many,.,TRBJ2-2,TRBV29-1
CASSQVGNSGHNEQFF,TGTGCCAGCAGCCAAGTCGGGAACAGCGGTCACAATGAGCAGTTCTTC,16,.,.,TRBJ2-1,TRBV4-2
CASSPDRLQPQHF,TGTGCCAGCAGCCCCGACAGACTACAGCCCCAGCATTTT,13,.,.,TRBJ1-5,TRBV11-2
CASSQGSGLLNSPLHF,TGTGCCAGCTCCCAAGGCTCAGGGTTACTCAATTCACCCCTCCACTTT,16,.,.,TRBJ1-6,TRBV18
CSVERGKVRGEQYF,TGCAGCGTTGAAAGGGGGAAGGTAAGGGGAGAGCAGTACTTC,14,.,.,TRBJ2-7,TRBV29-1
CASSDRGHRGYTF,TGTGCCAGCAGTGACAGGGGGCATAGGGGCTACACCTTC,13,many,TRBD1,TRBJ1-2,TRBV28
CASSAEGTYEQYF,TGTGCCAGCAGCGCTGAAGGGACTTACGAGCAGTACTTC,13,many,.,TRBJ2-7,TRBV28
CASSPKKNTGELFF,TGTGCCAGCTCACCGAAAAAGAACACCGGGGAGCTGTTTTTT,14,few,.,TRBJ2-2,TRBV18
CASGLASDTQYF,TGTGCCAGCGGCTTAGCTTCGGATACGCAGTATTTT,12,.,.,TRBJ2-3,TRBV7-9
CASRDRGGGSGEQYF,TGTGCCAGCAGGGACAGGGGCGGGGGTAGTGGCGAGCAGTACTTC,15,many,TRBD1,TRBJ2-7,TRBV7-2
CSAGTDPYEQYF,TGCAGCGCCGGGACAGACCCCTACGAGCAGTACTTC,12,few,TRBD1,TRBJ2-7,TRBV29-1
CASSEWTGVPGELFF,TGTGCCAGCAGTGAATGGACGGGAGTTCCCGGGGAGCTGTTTTTT,15,few,.,TRBJ2-2,TRBV25-1
CAISESVQPQHF,TGTGCCATCAGTGAGTCGGTACAGCCCCAGCATTTT,12,.,.,TRBJ1-5,TRBV10-3
CASAGVPNTGELFF,TGTGCCAGCGCAGGGGTACCAAACACCGGGGAGCTGTTTTTT,14,.,.,TRBJ2-2,TRBV5-5
CASSQSGGETQYF,TGTGCCAGCAGTCAATCCGGGGGGGAGACCCAGTACTTC,13,few,TRBD2,TRBJ2-5,TRBV28
CASSPGTPKPQHF,TGTGCCAGCAGTCCCGGGACCCCGAAGCCCCAGCATTTT,13,.,.,TRBJ1-5,TRBV12-3/TRBV12-4
CASSLDGTDYEQYF,TGTGCCAGCAGCTTAGACGGGACAGACTACGAGCAGTACTTC,14,few,TRBD1,TRBJ2-7,TRBV11-2
CASSREGYTGRNEQFF,TGCGCCAGCAGCCGCGAGGGTTACACCGGACGGAATGAGCAGTTCTTC,16,.,.,TRBJ2-1,TRBV4-1
CAIGGSGRETQYF,TGTGCCATCGGTGGAAGCGGGAGAGAGACCCAGTACTTC,13,.,TRBD2,TRBJ2-5,TRBV10-3
CAIGPGVNTEAFF,TGTGCCATCGGACCAGGGGTGAACACTGAAGCTTTCTTT,13,once,.,TRBJ1-1,TRBV10-3
CASALGGPETQYF,TGTGCTAGTGCCCTTGGGGGCCCAGAGACCCAGTACTTC,13,.,.,TRBJ2-5,TRBV12-5
CASARTVRSNQPQHF,TGTGCCAGCGCAAGGACTGTGCGGAGCAATCAGCCCCAGCATTTT,15,many,.,TRBJ1-5,TRBV28
CASSLGAGLNEQFF,TGTGCCAGCAGCTTAGGAGCGGGTCTCAATGAGCAGTTCTTC,14,.,.,TRBJ2-1,TRBV7-9
CAWSGQGGGPLHF,TGTGCCTGGAGTGGACAGGGCGGCGGCCCCCTCCACTTT,13,few,TRBD1,TRBJ1-6,TRBV30
CASSPRDFNSYNEQFF,TGTGCCAGCAGTCCCCGGGACTTTAACTCCTACAATGAGCAGTTCTTC,16,many,.,TRBJ2-1,TRBV28
CASSMVGPHYEQYF,TGTGCCAGTAGTATGGTGGGACCGCACTACGAGCAGTACTTC,14,.,.,TRBJ2-7,TRBV19
CASRGPGSGSVNEQFF,TGTGCCAGCCGCGGCCCGGGTAGCGGGTCCGTCAATGAGCAGTTCTTC,16,.,TRBD2,TRBJ2-1,TRBV27
CASSLFYGQPQHF,TGTGCCAGCAGCTTATTCTACGGACAGCCCCAGCATTTT,13,.,.,TRBJ1-5,TRBV7-3
CASSPSGGSHNEQFF,TGTGCCAGCAGCCCGAGTGGGGGCAGTCACAATGAGCAGTTCTTC,15,few,.,TRBJ2-1,TRBV12-3/TRBV12-4
CASSVGQRNYGYTF,TGTGCCAGCAGTGTGGGACAGAGGAACTATGGCTACACCTTC,14,.,TRBD1,TRBJ1-2,TRBV2
CASSSRHLSGANVLTF,TGTGCCAGCAGCTCCCGACACCTCTCTGGGGCCAACGTCCTGACTTTC,16,few,.,TRBJ2-6,TRBV7-6
CASRHLAGGGEQYF,TGCGCCAGCAGACATCTAGCGGGAGGGGGGGAGCAGTACTTC,14,.,TRBD2,TRBJ2-7,TRBV4-1